Given below is one TCR beta chain in context. Its antigen is not identified. This specimen belongs to a study of cytomegalovirus exposure and HLA in healthy donors. Overall study findings and caveats: Some TCR beta chains (164 of them) were listed as cytomegalovirus-associated. Specific recognition of CMV antigens was confirmed in vitro for three chains (all CMV-associated). V- and J-gene trimming of TCR beta was linked (in a later analysis) to a missense DCLRE1C variant. With high specificity and sensitivity, the classifier reportedly diagnosed cytomegalovirus status.

Primers: 60 Vbeta forward and 13 Jbeta reverse. Data came from immunoSEQ multiplex PCR; TCRdb stores just in-frame clones and leaves some out. The table has around 70,000 clones, around 69% seen once. V lost 3 bases to trimming and J lost 0 bases, with 11 bases between them. Germline V gives CDR1 GTSNPN, CDR2 SVGIG (reference sequence). The CDR3 has 14 residues. The genes are TRBV30 and TRBJ1-1; D might be TRBD1 (6 bases). The clonotype was recovered from a human donor in good health. Material: PBMCs. CDR3 region: CAWREGGLNTEAFF. Written as DNA, the CDR3 is TGTGCCTGGAGGGAAGGGGGACTGAACACTGAAGCTTTCTTT.